The T cell receptor beta chain under discussion was sequenced for a study of yellow fever vaccine responses in identical twins. Study conclusions and caveats: Twins' vaccine T cell responses reportedly seemed partly convergent and partly personalized.

MiXCR was run by TCRdb on the RT-PCR reads, yielding one entry per CDR3 protein. The sample records 2,000 or so distinct CDR3 sequences, 83% being singletons. Trimming removed 6 bases from V and 6 bases from J, with 20 bases in between. The CDR3 spans 15 residues. About this clonotype: The antigen is unknown.

The specimen comprised T cells from blood (PBMCs), unsorted or a sorted subset (not recorded which), sampled before or after yellow fever vaccination (not recorded which). The gene calls are TRBV23-1 and TRBJ1-2; D possibly corresponds to TRBD1 (6 bases). TRBV23-1 is designated an ORF whose function remains uncertain. This TCR came from a woman under 30 who received the yellow fever vaccine. Written as DNA, the CDR3 is TGCGCCAGCAGCCCAAAAAAGGAGGACAGCCATGGCTACACCTTC. Translation gives CASSPKKEDSHGYTF.